A selection of T cell receptor beta chains follows, all from one sample in a study of T cells in Graves' hyperthyroidism and ophthalmopathy. TCRdb called the multiplex PCR reads again in MiXCR, with one record for every CDR3 protein. Here the sample spans about 600,000 distinct CDR3 sequences, around 13% being singletons. Sequencing input: blood. The receptors were gathered from a woman in her 50s with Graves' ophthalmopathy. The CDR3 runs from the conserved cysteine through the conserved F or W. Each record gives: D gene, CDR3 length, V gene, clone size, J gene, CDR3 protein, CDR3 DNA. A D gene is named only where the DNA matches it firmly. Size values are once, few and many counts, or a class for expanded clones, and some rows have none.

d_gene: .; len: 16; v_gene: TRBV20-1; abundance: few; j_gene: TRBJ2-6; CDR3aa: CSARGQRPSGANVLTF; CDR3nt: TGCAGTGCTAGAGGACAGCGCCCCTCTGGGGCCAACGTCCTGACTTTC
d_gene: TRBD1; len: 16; v_gene: TRBV7-2; abundance: many; j_gene: TRBJ1-4; CDR3aa: CASSLGRGRSVEKLFF; CDR3nt: TGTGCCAGCAGCTTAGGCAGGGGGCGCTCGGTTGAAAAACTGTTTTTT
d_gene: .; len: 14; v_gene: TRBV2; abundance: many; j_gene: TRBJ2-7; CDR3aa: CASGALNHKYEQYF; CDR3nt: TGTGCCAGCGGAGCTCTCAACCACAAGTACGAGCAGTACTTC
d_gene: .; len: 16; v_gene: TRBV11-2; abundance: many; j_gene: TRBJ2-1; CDR3aa: CASSLVVGSSYNEQFF; CDR3nt: TGTGCCAGCAGCTTAGTGGTGGGGAGCTCCTACAATGAGCAGTTCTTC
d_gene: .; len: 13; v_gene: TRBV24-1; abundance: .; j_gene: TRBJ1-5; CDR3aa: CATSGPSAQPQHF; CDR3nt: TGTGCCACCAGTGGACCGTCCGCGCAGCCCCAGCATTTT
d_gene: .; len: 12; v_gene: TRBV19; abundance: many; j_gene: TRBJ2-7; CDR3aa: CASSTEVGEQYF; CDR3nt: TGTGCCAGTAGTACTGAGGTGGGGGAGCAGTACTTC
d_gene: .; len: 13; v_gene: TRBV6-1; abundance: few; j_gene: TRBJ1-2; CDR3aa: CASSEAGSGGYTF; CDR3nt: TGTGCCAGCAGTGAAGCGGGCTCGGGTGGCTACACCTTC
d_gene: TRBD1; len: 14; v_gene: TRBV6-2/TRBV6-3; abundance: many; j_gene: TRBJ2-7; CDR3aa: CASSYGTDPYEQYF; CDR3nt: TGTGCCAGCAGTTACGGGACAGATCCCTACGAGCAGTACTTC
d_gene: .; len: 14; v_gene: TRBV14; abundance: few; j_gene: TRBJ2-1; CDR3aa: CASSQKVPYNEQFF; CDR3nt: TGTGCCAGCAGCCAAAAGGTCCCCTACAATGAGCAGTTCTTC
d_gene: .; len: 14; v_gene: TRBV15; abundance: few; j_gene: TRBJ2-3; CDR3aa: CATSRALSTDTQYF; CDR3nt: TGTGCCACCAGCAGAGCCCTTAGCACAGATACGCAGTATTTT
d_gene: TRBD2; len: 14; v_gene: TRBV19; abundance: few; j_gene: TRBJ2-5; CDR3aa: CASGSGLREGTQYF; CDR3nt: TGTGCCAGCGGGTCCGGGCTCCGGGAGGGGACCCAGTACTTC
d_gene: .; len: 15; v_gene: TRBV6-1; abundance: .; j_gene: TRBJ1-1; CDR3aa: CASLLHRDWGSEAFF; CDR3nt: TGTGCCAGTCTCTTACACAGGGACTGGGGGTCTGAAGCTTTCTTT
d_gene: .; len: 15; v_gene: TRBV27; abundance: .; j_gene: TRBJ2-7; CDR3aa: CASSSAGTLTYEQYF; CDR3nt: TGTGCCAGCAGTTCCGCCGGGACTTTAACCTACGAGCAGTACTTC
d_gene: TRBD2; len: 16; v_gene: TRBV18; abundance: many; j_gene: TRBJ2-3; CDR3aa: CASSPFPSGRADTQYF; CDR3nt: TGTGCCAGCTCACCCTTTCCATCCGGGAGGGCAGATACGCAGTATTTT
d_gene: .; len: 13; v_gene: TRBV29-1; abundance: many; j_gene: TRBJ2-3; CDR3aa: CTSKVVGTDTQYF; CDR3nt: TGCACCAGCAAGGTGGTGGGGACAGATACGCAGTATTTT
d_gene: TRBD2; len: 13; v_gene: TRBV20-1; abundance: .; j_gene: TRBJ2-3; CDR3aa: CSVVRGVTDTQYF; CDR3nt: TGCAGTGTGGTACGGGGGGTGACAGATACGCAGTATTTT
d_gene: TRBD2; len: 16; v_gene: TRBV7-9; abundance: .; j_gene: TRBJ2-1; CDR3aa: CASSPWTSLNYNEQFF; CDR3nt: TGTGCCAGCAGCCCATGGACTAGCTTGAACTACAATGAGCAGTTCTTC
d_gene: .; len: 13; v_gene: TRBV7-2; abundance: many; j_gene: TRBJ2-7; CDR3aa: CASSLEQNYEQYF; CDR3nt: TGTGCCAGCAGCTTAGAACAGAACTACGAGCAGTACTTC
d_gene: .; len: 14; v_gene: TRBV11-2; abundance: many; j_gene: TRBJ2-1; CDR3aa: CASSSGPGATEQFF; CDR3nt: TGTGCCAGCAGCTCGGGCCCGGGGGCCACTGAGCAGTTCTTC
d_gene: TRBD2; len: 18; v_gene: TRBV28; abundance: many; j_gene: TRBJ2-3; CDR3aa: CASRRKLGLAGNTDTQYF; CDR3nt: TGTGCCAGCAGGCGTAAACTAGGACTAGCGGGAAATACAGATACGCAGTATTTT
d_gene: .; len: 16; v_gene: TRBV6-5; abundance: few; j_gene: TRBJ2-3; CDR3aa: CASSYASGLGTDTQYF; CDR3nt: TGTGCCAGCAGTTACGCGAGCGGGTTGGGCACAGATACGCAGTATTTT
d_gene: .; len: 12; v_gene: TRBV15; abundance: many; j_gene: TRBJ1-1; CDR3aa: CATSTMGTEAFF; CDR3nt: TGTGCCACCAGCACAATGGGTACTGAAGCTTTCTTT
d_gene: TRBD1; len: 15; v_gene: TRBV9; abundance: few; j_gene: TRBJ2-1; CDR3aa: CASSVTGEPYNEQFF; CDR3nt: TGTGCCAGCAGCGTGACAGGGGAACCTTACAATGAGCAGTTCTTC
d_gene: TRBD2; len: 14; v_gene: TRBV28; abundance: .; j_gene: TRBJ2-5; CDR3aa: CVSFSGSLQETQYF; CDR3nt: TGTGTCAGCTTTAGCGGGAGCCTCCAAGAGACCCAGTACTTC
d_gene: .; len: 14; v_gene: TRBV7-2; abundance: many; j_gene: TRBJ2-5; CDR3aa: CASSLVVGRKTQYF; CDR3nt: TGTGCCAGCAGCTTAGTGGTAGGGAGGAAGACCCAGTACTTC
d_gene: .; len: 15; v_gene: TRBV19; abundance: .; j_gene: TRBJ2-1; CDR3aa: CASSMTLGTYNEQFF; CDR3nt: TGTGCCAGTAGTATGACGCTCGGCACCTACAATGAGCAGTTCTTC
d_gene: .; len: 14; v_gene: TRBV27; abundance: .; j_gene: TRBJ2-1; CDR3aa: CASSSWAGANEQFF; CDR3nt: TGTGCCAGCAGTTCGTGGGCCGGGGCCAATGAGCAGTTCTTC
d_gene: .; len: 12; v_gene: TRBV28; abundance: many; j_gene: TRBJ2-7; CDR3aa: CASSLSYYEQYF; CDR3nt: TGTGCCAGCAGTTTGAGTTACTACGAGCAGTACTTC
d_gene: .; len: 15; v_gene: TRBV5-8; abundance: few; j_gene: TRBJ1-4; CDR3aa: CASSSDSGTNEKLFF; CDR3nt: TGTGCCAGCAGCTCGGACTCCGGAACTAATGAAAAACTGTTTTTT
d_gene: TRBD2; len: 15; v_gene: TRBV7-9; abundance: many; j_gene: TRBJ2-3; CDR3aa: CASSMGLAGKDTQYF; CDR3nt: TGTGCCAGCAGCATGGGACTAGCGGGAAAAGATACGCAGTATTTT
d_gene: .; len: 13; v_gene: TRBV27; abundance: few; j_gene: TRBJ2-3; CDR3aa: CASSLRREDTQYF; CDR3nt: TGTGCCAGCAGTCTAAGGAGGGAAGATACGCAGTATTTT
d_gene: .; len: 14; v_gene: TRBV6-2/TRBV6-3; abundance: .; j_gene: TRBJ2-3; CDR3aa: CASSYRGVTDTQYF; CDR3nt: TGTGCCAGCAGTTACCGCGGGGTCACAGATACGCAGTATTTT
d_gene: .; len: 11; v_gene: TRBV3-1; abundance: many; j_gene: TRBJ2-1; CDR3aa: CASSGRWEQFF; CDR3nt: TGTGCCAGCTCCGGGCGGTGGGAGCAGTTCTTC
d_gene: .; len: 12; v_gene: TRBV28; abundance: .; j_gene: TRBJ2-3; CDR3aa: CLAGTNTDTQYF; CDR3nt: TGCTTGGCGGGAACGAACACAGATACGCAGTATTTT
d_gene: .; len: 15; v_gene: TRBV20-1; abundance: few; j_gene: TRBJ1-1; CDR3aa: CSARDPAGGGTEAFF; CDR3nt: TGCAGTGCTAGAGATCCCGCGGGGGGTGGCACTGAAGCTTTCTTT
d_gene: TRBD1; len: 15; v_gene: TRBV11-2; abundance: many; j_gene: TRBJ1-5; CDR3aa: CASSLEDRGYQPQHF; CDR3nt: TGTGCCAGCAGCTTAGAGGACAGGGGGTATCAGCCCCAGCATTTT
d_gene: .; len: 14; v_gene: TRBV28; abundance: many; j_gene: TRBJ1-1; CDR3aa: CASSIPVMNTEAFF; CDR3nt: TGTGCCAGCAGTATACCTGTGATGAACACTGAAGCTTTCTTT
d_gene: TRBD1; len: 14; v_gene: TRBV6-2/TRBV6-3; abundance: .; j_gene: TRBJ1-5; CDR3aa: CASSYRGRPQPQHF; CDR3nt: TGTGCCAGCAGTTACAGGGGGCGACCCCAGCCCCAGCATTTT
d_gene: .; len: 13; v_gene: TRBV12-3/TRBV12-4; abundance: many; j_gene: TRBJ1-5; CDR3aa: CASNQGEGQPQHF; CDR3nt: TGTGCCAGCAACCAGGGAGAAGGGCAGCCCCAGCATTTT
d_gene: TRBD1; len: 15; v_gene: TRBV2; abundance: many; j_gene: TRBJ2-7; CDR3aa: CASSILGQGFDEQYF; CDR3nt: TGTGCCAGCAGTATCTTAGGACAGGGGTTCGACGAGCAGTACTTC
d_gene: .; len: 14; v_gene: TRBV6-4; abundance: few; j_gene: TRBJ2-2; CDR3aa: CASSDGTNTGELFF; CDR3nt: TGTGCCAGCAGTGACGGAACGAACACCGGGGAGCTGTTTTTT